The entry below describes one T cell receptor beta chain. The antigen it binds to is not known. No qualities accompany the bases; no much larger clone lies one base away. The sample comes from a study of blood T cell repertoires in COVID-19 (dated by TCRdb to the early 2020s). Background on the whole study: Samples covering the acute and convalescent phases of COVID-19 were provided by collaborators in the United States, Italy and Spain. The material from the prospective study consisted of cDNA or gDNA derived from T cells, B-cell-depleted T cells, or PBMCs. Deeply sampled blood TCRbeta repertoires from subjects exposed to, actively infected with, or recovered from COVID-19 were included in the dataset. The repertoires were released in a freely available public database meant as a resource for research on the immune response to SARS-CoV-2. The samples were drawn from two sources: the first 160 participants of the ongoing ImmuneRACE study, and 1,000 to 1,500 subjects contributed by 6 global collaborators. Sample metadata almost always included a de-identified subject ID, COVID-19 status, age in years and sex. Where HLA class I and class II types were available, the types were taken from metadata supplied by the sample provider, not from assay-based typing.

Taken from cysteine to phenylalanine, the CDR3 has 15 residues. This entry keeps only the CDR3 DNA: 45 bases, framed from base 1. The trim is 1 base for V and 6 bases for J, with a gap of 12 bases between the germline ends. CDR1 KGHSH and CDR2 LQKENI are derived from the germline V gene. General findings and caveats noted by the study authors: The quantity of clinical and demographic metadata differed by source and by participant and was supplied without curation.

Each collaborating institution followed its own protocols to collect whole blood in K2EDTA tubes. Collaborator samples were shipped for TCRbeta analysis as frozen whole blood, isolated PBMCs, or DNA extracted from either sample type. The immunoSEQ Assay, a bias-controlled multiplex PCR, was used to amplify TCRbeta CDR3 regions from genomic DNA. The study's processing was this. Within the assay, amplification of reference gene primers was used to estimate how many nucleated cells each sample contained. To quantify the absolute abundance of each unique TCRbeta CDR3 rearrangement, sequence reads were collapsed and filtered. For each sample, productive Simpson clonality was calculated as the square root of Simpson's diversity index over productive rearrangements. Drawn from immuneACCESS, this table holds only the in-frame rearrangements with V and J called that TCRdb kept. Clones are partly lost; checked studies trace under half to an unresolved V gene and leave the rest unexplained. The D gene and trimming were derived from the DNA, and the V and J assignments and clone size from that table. The sample yields approximately 65,000 clones; just over 90% were counted once. The ten most abundant clones make up under 6.5% of the sample.

The chain is encoded by TRBV18 joined to TRBJ2-2; TRBD2 might be the D gene, on 5 matching bases. The clonotype comes from a woman aged 18-35 years with acute or convalescent COVID-19. Sequencing was done on a sample of peripheral blood. The CDR3 region has the sequence CASSPRGSRSGELFF. The nucleotide sequence is given as TGTGCCAGCTCACCACGTGGGAGTCGGTCCGGGGAGCTGTTTTTT.